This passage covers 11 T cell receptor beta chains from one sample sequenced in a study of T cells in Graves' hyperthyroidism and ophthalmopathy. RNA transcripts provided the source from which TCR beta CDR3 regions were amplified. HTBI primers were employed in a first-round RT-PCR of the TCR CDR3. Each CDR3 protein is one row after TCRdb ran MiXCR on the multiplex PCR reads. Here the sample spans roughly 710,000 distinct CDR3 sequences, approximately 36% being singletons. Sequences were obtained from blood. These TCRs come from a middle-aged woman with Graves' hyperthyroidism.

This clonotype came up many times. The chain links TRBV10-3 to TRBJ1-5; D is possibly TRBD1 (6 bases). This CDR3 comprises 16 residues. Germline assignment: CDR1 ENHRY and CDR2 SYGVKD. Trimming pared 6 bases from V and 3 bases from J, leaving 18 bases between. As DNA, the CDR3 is TGTGCCATCAGCAATACAGGGTCGGGTTCCAATCAGCCCCAGCATTTT. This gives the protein CAISNTGSGSNQPQHF.

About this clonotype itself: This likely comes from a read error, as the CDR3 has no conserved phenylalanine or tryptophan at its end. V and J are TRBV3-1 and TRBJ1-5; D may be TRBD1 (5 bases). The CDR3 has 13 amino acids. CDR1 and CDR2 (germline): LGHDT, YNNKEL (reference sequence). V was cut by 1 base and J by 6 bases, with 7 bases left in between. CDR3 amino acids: CASSQGGFQPQHL. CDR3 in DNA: TGTGCCAGCAGCCAAGGGGGGTTTCAGCCCCAGCATCTT.

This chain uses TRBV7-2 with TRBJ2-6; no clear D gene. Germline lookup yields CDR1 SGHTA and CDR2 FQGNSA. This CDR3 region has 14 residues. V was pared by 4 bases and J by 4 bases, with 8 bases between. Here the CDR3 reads CASSSWTGANVLTF. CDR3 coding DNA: TGTGCCAGCAGCTCCTGGACCGGGGCCAACGTCCTGACTTTC. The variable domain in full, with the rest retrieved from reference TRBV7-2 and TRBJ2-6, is GAGVSQSPSNKVTEKGKDVELRCDPISGHTALYWYRQSLGQGLEFLIYFQGNSAPDKSGLPSDRFSAERTGGSVSTLTIQRTQQEDSAVYLCASSSWTGANVLTFGAGSRLTVL.

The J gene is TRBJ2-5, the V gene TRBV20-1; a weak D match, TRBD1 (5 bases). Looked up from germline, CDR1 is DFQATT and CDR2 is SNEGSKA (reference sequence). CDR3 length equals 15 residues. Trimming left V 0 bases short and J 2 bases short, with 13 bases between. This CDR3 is CSARDPQDGQETQYF. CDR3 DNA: TGCAGTGCTAGAGACCCACAGGACGGGCAAGAGACCCAGTACTTC.

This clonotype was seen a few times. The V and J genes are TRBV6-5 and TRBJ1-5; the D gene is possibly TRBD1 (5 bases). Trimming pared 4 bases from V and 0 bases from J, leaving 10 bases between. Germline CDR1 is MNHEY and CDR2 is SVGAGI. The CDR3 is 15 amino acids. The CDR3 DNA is TGTGCCAGCAGTTTAGACAGTTATAGCAATCAGCCCCAGCATTTT. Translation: CASSLDSYSNQPQHF.

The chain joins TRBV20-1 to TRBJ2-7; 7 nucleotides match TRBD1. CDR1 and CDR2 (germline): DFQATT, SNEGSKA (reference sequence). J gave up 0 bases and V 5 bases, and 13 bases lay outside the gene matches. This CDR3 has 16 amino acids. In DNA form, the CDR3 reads TGCAGTGCTGAGAAGGGACAGCGGCCATTCTCCTACGAGCAGTACTTC. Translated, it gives CSAEKGQRPFSYEQYF.

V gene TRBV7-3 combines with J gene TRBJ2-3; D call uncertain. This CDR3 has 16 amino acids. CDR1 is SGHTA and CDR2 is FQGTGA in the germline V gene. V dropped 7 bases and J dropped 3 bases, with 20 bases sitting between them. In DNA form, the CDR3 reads TGTGCCAGCACCCCCCGGTTACGGGCGCGTACAGATACGCAGTATTTT. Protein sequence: CASTPRLRARTDTQYF. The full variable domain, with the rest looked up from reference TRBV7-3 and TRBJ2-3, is GAGVSQTPSNKVTEKGKYVELRCDPISGHTALYWYRQSLGQGPEFLIYFQGTGAADDSGLPNDRFFAVRPEGSVSTLKIQRTERGDSAVYLCASTPRLRARTDTQYFGPGTRLTVL.

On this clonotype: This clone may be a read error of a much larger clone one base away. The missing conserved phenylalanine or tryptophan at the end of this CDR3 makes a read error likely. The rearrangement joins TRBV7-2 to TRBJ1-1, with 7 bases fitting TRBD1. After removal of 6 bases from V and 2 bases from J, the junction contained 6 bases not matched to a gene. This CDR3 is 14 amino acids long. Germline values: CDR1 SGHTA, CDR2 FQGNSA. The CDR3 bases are TGTGCCAGCAGAGAAACAGGGGTAAACACTGAAGCTTTCCTT. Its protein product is CASRETGVNTEAFL.

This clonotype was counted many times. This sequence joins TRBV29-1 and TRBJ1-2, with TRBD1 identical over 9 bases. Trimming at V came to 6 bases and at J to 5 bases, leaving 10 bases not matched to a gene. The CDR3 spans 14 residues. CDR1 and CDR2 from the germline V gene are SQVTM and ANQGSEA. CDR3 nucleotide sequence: TGCAGCGTGGGGTCGGACAGGGGCCGTTATGGCTACACCTTC. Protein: CSVGSDRGRYGYTF.

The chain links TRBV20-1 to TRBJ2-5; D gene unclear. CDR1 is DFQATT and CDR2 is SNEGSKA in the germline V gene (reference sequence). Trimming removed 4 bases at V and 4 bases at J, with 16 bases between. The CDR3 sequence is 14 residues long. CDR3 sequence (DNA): TGCAGTGCTACTGTGGGCGGAGTCGGAGAGACCCAGTACTTC. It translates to CSATVGGVGETQYF.

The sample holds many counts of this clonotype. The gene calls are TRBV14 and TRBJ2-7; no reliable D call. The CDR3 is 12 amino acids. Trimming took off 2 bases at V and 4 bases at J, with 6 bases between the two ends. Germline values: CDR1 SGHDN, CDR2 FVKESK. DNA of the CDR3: TGTGCCAGCAGCCAAAGGTCGTACGAGCAGTACTTC. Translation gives CASSQRSYEQYF.